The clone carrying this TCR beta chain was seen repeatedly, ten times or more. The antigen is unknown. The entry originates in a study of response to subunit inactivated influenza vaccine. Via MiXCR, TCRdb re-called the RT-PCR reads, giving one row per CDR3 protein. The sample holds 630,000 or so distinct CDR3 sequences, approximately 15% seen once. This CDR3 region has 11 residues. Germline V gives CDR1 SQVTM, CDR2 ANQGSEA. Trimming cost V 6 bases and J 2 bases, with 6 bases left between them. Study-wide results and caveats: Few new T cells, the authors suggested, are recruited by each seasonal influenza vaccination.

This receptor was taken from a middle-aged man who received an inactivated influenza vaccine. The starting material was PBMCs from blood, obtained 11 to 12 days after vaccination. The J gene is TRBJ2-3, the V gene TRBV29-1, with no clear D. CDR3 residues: CSVRNTDTQYF. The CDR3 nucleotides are TGCAGCGTGCGAAACACAGATACGCAGTATTTT.